A single sample is the source of the 26 T cell receptor beta chains below, sequenced in a study of T cell responses to AZD1222 COVID-19 vaccine. Sequencing was performed with immunoSEQ multiplex PCR; in TCRdb, only in-frame clones are kept and a portion is missing. Found here are around 140,000 clones, approximately 91% of them singletons; the top ten hold 1.1%. The sequenced sample was peripheral blood, obtained 28 days after the second AZD1222 dose. Receptors were obtained from an adult who received the AZD1222 COVID-19 vaccine.

The chain uses TRBV28 and TRBJ1-6; TRBD1 might be the D (6 bases). The length of the CDR3 is 14 residues. From germline, CDR1 is MDHEN and CDR2 SYDVKM. The V end was cut by 5 bases, the J end by 9 bases, with 14 bases between. CDR3 residues: CASSKGGVTSPLHF. The CDR3 DNA reads as TGTGCCAGCAGTAAAGGGGGAGTCACTTCACCCCTCCACTTT. The full variable domain, completed using reference TRBV28 and TRBJ1-6, is DVKVTQSSRYLVKRTGEKVFLECVQDMDHENMFWYRQDPGLGLRLIYFSYDVKMKEKGDIPEGYSVSREKKERFSLILESASTNQTSMYLCASSKGGVTSPLHFGNGTRLTVT.

The gene calls are TRBV9 and TRBJ1-3; D unresolved. The V end was cut by 9 bases, the J end by 0 bases, with 10 bases between. The germline V gene has CDR1 SGDLS and CDR2 YYNGEE. This CDR3 has 13 residues. The CDR3 region has the DNA TGTGCCATCATTCTCCTCTCTGGAAACACCATATATTTT. Amino acids: CAIILLSGNTIYF.

V usage is TRBV18 and J usage is TRBJ2-2; weak D call: TRBD2 (6 bases). CDR1 and CDR2 (germline): KGHSH, LQKENI. The germline V and J ends were trimmed by 1 base and 6 bases, with 9 bases remaining between them. The CDR3 runs 14 residues. CDR3 sequence: CASSPRERAGELFF. CDR3 sequence (DNA): TGTGCCAGCTCACCACGGGAGCGGGCCGGGGAGCTGTTTTTT.

The chain combines TRBV14 with TRBJ2-2; D perhaps matches TRBD1 (5 bases). Germline V lookup: CDR1 SGHDN, CDR2 FVKESK. The CDR3 runs 16 residues. V lost 1 base and J 5 bases, leaving 14 bases between the germline ends. The CDR3 is CASSQVRPGWTGELFF. The CDR3 bases are TGTGCCAGCAGCCAAGTTCGCCCAGGGTGGACCGGGGAGCTGTTTTTT.

The gene calls are TRBV24-1 and TRBJ2-3, with TRBD1 matching over 8 bases. The trim removed 4 bases at V and 4 bases at J, leaving 12 bases unmatched. The CDR3 is 17 amino acids. Germline assignment: CDR1 KGHDR and CDR2 SFDVKD. CDR3 bases: TGTGCCACCAGTGAAAAAGGGGCAGGGGGCGGGCCAGATACGCAGTATTTT. This encodes CATSEKGAGGGPDTQYF.

The chain uses TRBV11-2 and TRBJ2-3; 7 nucleotides match TRBD1. The V and J ends lost 3 bases and 2 bases, in that order; junction bases with no gene match: 11. The CDR3 is 17 amino acids. Germline loops: CDR1 SGHAT, CDR2 FQNNGV. DNA of the CDR3: TGTGCCAGCAGCTTTTACCGGGACAGCAAATACACAGATACGCAGTATTTT. It encodes CASSFYRDSKYTDTQYF.

J is TRBJ2-7 and V is TRBV27, with D perhaps TRBD1 (6 bases). Germline CDR1 and CDR2: MNHEY and SMNVEV (reference sequence). CDR3 size: 13 residues. Trimming took off 5 bases at V and 2 bases at J, with 10 bases between the two ends. CDR3 sequence: CASSRTVTYEQYF. The CDR3 nucleotides are TGTGCCAGCAGTCGGACAGTTACCTACGAGCAGTACTTC.

For this clone: Since the CDR3 does not end with the conserved phenylalanine or tryptophan, this likely comes from a read error. It is unclear where the CDR3 begins or ends on the DNA, so no DNA is shown, and the CDR3 is as TCRdb lists it. This CDR3 is CASSPLLAGLMRV. V gene TRBV6-5 combines with J gene TRBJ1-2. With termini counted, the CDR3 has 13 amino acids. Per the germline V gene, CDR1 is MNHEY and CDR2 is SVGAGI.

This chain connects TRBV28 to TRBJ2-3; TRBD2 matches at 7 bases. V dropped 3 bases and J dropped 3; count of bases not matched to a gene: 6. The CDR3 is 15 residues long. Germline CDR1 is MDHEN and CDR2 is SYDVKM. CDR3 in amino acids: CASSLGGEGTDTQYF. CDR3 sequence (DNA): TGTGCCAGCAGTTTGGGAGGGGAAGGGACAGATACGCAGTATTTT.

The rearrangement joins TRBV18 to TRBJ1-1; D unclear. Germline-derived CDR1 and CDR2 are KGHSH and LQKENI. CDR3 size: 13 residues. Trimming stripped 0 bases from V and 6 bases from J, with 8 bases between. The DNA for the CDR3 is TGTGCCAGCTCACCACCTGGGTTCTCTGAAGCTTTCTTT. Protein: CASSPPGFSEAFF.

The chain combines TRBV2 with TRBJ2-7, with 12 bases aligning to TRBD2. The CDR3 covers 15 residues. J lost 7 bases, V lost 2 bases, and 6 bases had no gene match. CDR1 SNHLY and CDR2 FYNNEI come from the germline V gene. The DNA for the CDR3 is TGTGCCAGCAGTGAAAGGCTAGCGGGAGGGTGGGAGCAGTACTTC. This encodes CASSERLAGGWEQYF.

The rearrangement links TRBV9 to TRBJ1-2; TRBD1 matches 9 bases. The CDR3 extends over 15 amino acids. Germline CDR1 reads SGDLS; CDR2 reads YYNGEE. V was pared by 0 bases and J by 9 bases, with 9 bases of the junction left unmatched. CDR3 DNA: TGTGCCAGCAGCGTAGAAGGGACAGGGAGTCCAAGCTACACCTTC. Translated: CASSVEGTGSPSYTF.

The CDR3 DNA reads as TGTGCCAGCAGCCCTCGCGGGAGGGTCACAGATACGCAGTATTTT. Translating it yields CASSPRGRVTDTQYF. The chain joins TRBV7-8 to TRBJ2-3, with 9 bases identical to TRBD2. The V gene's germline CDR1 is SGHVS and CDR2 FQNEAQ. The length of the CDR3 is 15 residues. After removal of 5 bases from V and 2 bases from J, the junction contained 5 bases not matched to a gene.

The gene calls are TRBV15 and TRBJ1-5; D is ambiguous. V lost 1 base, J lost 0 bases, and 4 bases lay in between. Germline V gene sequence: CDR1 LNHNV, CDR2 YYDKDF (reference sequence). This CDR3 has 14 amino acids. The CDR3 DNA reads as TGTGCCACCAGCAGAGGGGATAGCAATCAGCCCCAGCATTTT. Translated, it gives CATSRGDSNQPQHF.

The chain couples TRBV7-3 to TRBJ2-1; TRBD1 matches at 8 bases. CDR3 size: 15 residues. Trimming cost V 5 bases and J 4 bases; bases outside gene matches: 7. The germline V gene encodes CDR1 SGHTA and CDR2 FQGTGA. As DNA, the CDR3 is TGTGCCAGCAGCCCCACCGGGACAGGATACAATGAGCAGTTCTTC. Translation gives CASSPTGTGYNEQFF. Supplemented by reference TRBV7-3 and TRBJ2-1, the full variable domain reads GAGVSQTPSNKVTEKGKYVELRCDPISGHTALYWYRQSLGQGPEFLIYFQGTGAADDSGLPNDRFFAVRPEGSVSTLKIQRTERGDSAVYLCASSPTGTGYNEQFFGPGTRLTVL.

The chain recombines TRBV12-3 or TRBV12-4 with TRBJ2-7; D possibly corresponds to TRBD2 (6 bases). Trimming took 4 bases from V and 6 from J, leaving 10 bases between them. This CDR3 comprises 12 residues. CDR3 coding DNA: TGTGCCAGCAGTTCGCTCGGGGGCGAGCAGTACTTC. Translation gives CASSSLGGEQYF.

This chain connects TRBV2 to TRBJ2-5, with a tentative D call TRBD1 (6 bases). CDR3 length equals 14 residues. CDR1 and CDR2 (germline): SNHLY, FYNNEI. Between the trimmed V and J ends, which lost 6 bases and 1 base, there was a span of 12 bases. CDR3 in amino acids: CASRPDRSQETQYF. In nucleotides, the CDR3 is TGTGCCAGCAGGCCCGACAGGAGCCAAGAGACCCAGTACTTC.

The chain combines TRBV5-1 with TRBJ1-2, with D possibly matching TRBD1 (5 bases). V lost 4 bases to trimming and J lost 8 bases, with 15 bases between them. This CDR3 region has 13 residues. CDR1 and CDR2 (germline): SGHRS, YFSETQ. The CDR3 DNA follows: TGCGCCAGCAGCCAGGGACGGCCAGGGGGCTACACCTTC. Protein: CASSQGRPGGYTF.

The V and J genes are TRBV6-1 and TRBJ1-4; the D is unclear. The germline V gene encodes CDR1 MNHNS and CDR2 SASEGT. Between the trimmed V and J ends, which lost 2 bases and 4 bases, there was a span of 14 bases. The CDR3 consists of 16 residues. The CDR3 region has the DNA TGTGCCAGCAGTGAAAGGATCGGCCGCTTTAATGAAAAACTGTTTTTT. It encodes CASSERIGRFNEKLFF.

This clone was observed a handful of times. The chain couples TRBV6-1 to TRBJ1-5; no clear D. Germline CDR1 and CDR2: MNHNS and SASEGT. V was trimmed by 2 bases and J by 6 bases, leaving 20 bases between them. The length of the CDR3 is 17 residues. CDR3 coding DNA: TGTGCCAGCAGTGAATTAGGTGGTTGGGCTCGGGGTCAGCCCCAGCATTTT. Translated: CASSELGGWARGQPQHF.

The genes are TRBV18 and TRBJ1-2, with 7 bases identical to TRBD1. The germline V gene encodes CDR1 KGHSH and CDR2 LQKENI. V shed 4 bases, J shed 6 bases, and the junction held 17 bases outside the gene matches. The CDR3 extends over 17 amino acids. CDR3 sequence (DNA): TGTGCCAGCTCACTCAACAGGGGCGTCCATGGGATTGATGGCTACACCTTC. This codes for CASSLNRGVHGIDGYTF.

The V and J genes are TRBV20-1 and TRBJ2-7; D gene unclear. The CDR3 has 11 residues. V was trimmed by 1 base and J by 6 bases, leaving 7 bases between them. Germline CDR1 DFQATT, CDR2 SNEGSKA (reference sequence). The CDR3 region has the DNA TGCAGTGCTAGAGGGGGTGGCGAGCAGTACTTC. Amino acid sequence: CSARGGGEQYF.

In nucleotides, the CDR3 is TGTGCCAGTAGTATCGACAGAGGGAACACTGAAGCTTTCTTT. The encoded protein is CASSIDRGNTEAFF. V gene TRBV19 combines with J gene TRBJ1-1; a possible D gene is TRBD1 (5 bases). This CDR3 spans 14 amino acids. Trimming stripped 3 bases from V and 1 base from J, with 9 bases between. Germline assignment: CDR1 LNHDA and CDR2 SQIVND (reference sequence).

The rearrangement joins TRBV27 to TRBJ2-7; D tentatively reads TRBD1 or TRBD2 (6 bases each). The CDR3 totals 16 residues. The germline V gene has CDR1 MNHEY and CDR2 SMNVEV (reference sequence). The V end lost 1 base, the J end lost 4 bases, and 17 bases lay between the germline ends. CDR3 nucleotides: TGTGCCAGCAGTTTATTCGGCAGGGGAGGCTCTTACGAGCAGTACTTC. It yields the protein CASSLFGRGGSYEQYF.

The rearrangement links TRBV20-1 to TRBJ1-2; no definite D call. This CDR3 is 14 amino acids long. V dropped 3 bases and J dropped 1 base, with 12 bases sitting between them. The germline CDR1 and CDR2 sequences are DFQATT and SNEGSKA (reference sequence). The CDR3 protein is CSASNVADNYGYTF. CDR3 coding DNA: TGCAGTGCTAGTAACGTAGCAGATAACTATGGCTACACCTTC.

The chain has TRBV23-1 and TRBJ2-3; the D call may be TRBD1 or TRBD2 (6 bases each). TRBV23-1 is an ORF, and what it does is uncertain. This CDR3 spans 16 amino acids. V lost 2 bases and J lost 2, with 14 bases in between. DNA of the CDR3: TGCGCCAGCAGTCAAGGGAGGTGGACAGCCACAGATACGCAGTATTTT. As protein: CASSQGRWTATDTQYF.